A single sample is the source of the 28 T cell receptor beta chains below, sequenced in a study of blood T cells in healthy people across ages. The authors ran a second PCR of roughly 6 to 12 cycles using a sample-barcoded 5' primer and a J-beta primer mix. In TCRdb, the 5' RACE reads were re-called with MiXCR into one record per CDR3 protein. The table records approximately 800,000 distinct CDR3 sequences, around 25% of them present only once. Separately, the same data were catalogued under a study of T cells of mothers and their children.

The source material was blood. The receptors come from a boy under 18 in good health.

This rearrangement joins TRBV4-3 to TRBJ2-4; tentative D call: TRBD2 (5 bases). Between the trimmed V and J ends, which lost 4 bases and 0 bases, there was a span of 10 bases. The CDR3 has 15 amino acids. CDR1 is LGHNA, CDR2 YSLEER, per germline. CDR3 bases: TGCGCCAGCAGCCCCGACGGGGTAGCCAAAAACATTCAGTACTTC. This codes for CASSPDGVAKNIQYF.

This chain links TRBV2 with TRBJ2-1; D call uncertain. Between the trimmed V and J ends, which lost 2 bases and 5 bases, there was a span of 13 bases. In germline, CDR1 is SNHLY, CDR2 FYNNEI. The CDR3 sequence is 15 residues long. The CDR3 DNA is TGTGCCAGCAGTGAACGGGCTCACGAGAACAATGAGCAGTTCTTC. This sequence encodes CASSERAHENNEQFF.

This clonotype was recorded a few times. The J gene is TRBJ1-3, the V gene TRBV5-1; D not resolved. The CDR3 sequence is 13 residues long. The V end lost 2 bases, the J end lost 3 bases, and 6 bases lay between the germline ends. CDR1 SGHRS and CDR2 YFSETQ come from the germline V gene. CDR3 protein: CASSFNFGNTIYF. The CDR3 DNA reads TGCGCCAGCAGCTTTAATTTTGGAAACACCATATATTTT.

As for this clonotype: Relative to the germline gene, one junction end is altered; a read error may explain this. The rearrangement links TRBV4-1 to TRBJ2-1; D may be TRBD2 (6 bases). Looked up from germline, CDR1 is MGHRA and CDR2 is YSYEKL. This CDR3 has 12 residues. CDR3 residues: CASSQDYRERFF. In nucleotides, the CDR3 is TGCGCCAGCAGCCAAGATTACCGGGAGCGGTTCTTC.

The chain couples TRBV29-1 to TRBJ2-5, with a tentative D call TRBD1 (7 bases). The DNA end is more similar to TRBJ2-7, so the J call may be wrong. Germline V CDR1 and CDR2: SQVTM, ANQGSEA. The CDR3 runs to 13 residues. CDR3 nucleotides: TGCAGCGTTGGACAGGGAGGATCCTACGAGCAGTACTTC. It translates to CSVGQGGSYEQYF.

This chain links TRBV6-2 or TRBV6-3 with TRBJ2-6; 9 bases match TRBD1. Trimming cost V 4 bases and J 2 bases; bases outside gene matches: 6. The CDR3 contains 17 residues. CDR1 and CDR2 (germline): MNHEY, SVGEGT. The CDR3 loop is CASSFFGTGTGANVLTF. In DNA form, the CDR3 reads TGTGCCAGCAGTTTCTTCGGGACAGGGACTGGGGCCAACGTCCTGACTTTC.

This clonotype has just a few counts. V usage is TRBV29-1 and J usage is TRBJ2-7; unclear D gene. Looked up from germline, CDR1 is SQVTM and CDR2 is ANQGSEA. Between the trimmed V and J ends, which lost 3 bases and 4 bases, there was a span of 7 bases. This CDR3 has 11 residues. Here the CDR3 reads CSVEAAYEQYF. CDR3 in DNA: TGCAGCGTTGAGGCGGCGTACGAGCAGTACTTC.

The DNA for the CDR3 is TGCAGTGCTAGAGTCCCCCTAGCGTCCTATGGCTACACCTTC. Its protein product is CSARVPLASYGYTF. The gene calls are TRBV20-1 and TRBJ1-2, with D unclear. Trimming removed 1 base from V and 4 bases from J, with 13 bases in between. The CDR3 totals 14 residues. CDR1 and CDR2 (germline): DFQATT, SNEGSKA (reference sequence).

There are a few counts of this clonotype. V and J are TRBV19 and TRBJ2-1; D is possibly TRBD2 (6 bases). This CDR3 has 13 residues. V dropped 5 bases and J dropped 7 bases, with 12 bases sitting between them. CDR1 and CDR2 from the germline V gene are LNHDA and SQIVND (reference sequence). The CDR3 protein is CASSAGRWNEQFF. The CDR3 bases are TGTGCCAGTAGTGCGGGAAGATGGAATGAGCAGTTCTTC.

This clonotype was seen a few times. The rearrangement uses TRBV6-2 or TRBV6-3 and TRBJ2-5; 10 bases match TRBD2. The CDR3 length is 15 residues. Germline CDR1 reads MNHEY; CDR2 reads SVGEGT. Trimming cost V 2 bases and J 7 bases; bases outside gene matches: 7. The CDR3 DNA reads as TGTGCCAGCAGTTACGGCCTAGCGGGAGTCGGGACCCAGTACTTC. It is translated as CASSYGLAGVGTQYF.

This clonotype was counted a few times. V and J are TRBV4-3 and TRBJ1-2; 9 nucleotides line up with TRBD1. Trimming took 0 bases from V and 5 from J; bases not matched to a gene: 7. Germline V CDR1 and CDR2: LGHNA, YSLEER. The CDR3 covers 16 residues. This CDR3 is CASSQDLATGGYGYTF. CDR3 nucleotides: TGCGCCAGCAGCCAAGATTTAGCGACAGGGGGTTATGGCTACACCTTC.

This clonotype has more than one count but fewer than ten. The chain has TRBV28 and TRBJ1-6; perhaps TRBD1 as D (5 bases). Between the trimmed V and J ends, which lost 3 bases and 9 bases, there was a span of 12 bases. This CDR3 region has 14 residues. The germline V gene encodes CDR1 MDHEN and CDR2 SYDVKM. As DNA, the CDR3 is TGTGCCAGCAGTTTCGGGGGTGGAGCTTCACCCCTCCACTTT. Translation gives CASSFGGGASPLHF.

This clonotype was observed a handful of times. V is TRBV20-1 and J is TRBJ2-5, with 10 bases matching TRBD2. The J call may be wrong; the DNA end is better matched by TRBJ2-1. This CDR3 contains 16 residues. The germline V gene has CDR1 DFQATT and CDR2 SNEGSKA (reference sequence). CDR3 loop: CSARASGGAPYNEQFF. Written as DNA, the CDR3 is TGCAGTGCTAGGGCTAGCGGGGGCGCCCCCTACAATGAGCAGTTCTTC.

CDR3 nucleotides: TGCGCCAGCAGCCAAGATCACAGCGGGGCATCCTACAATGAGCAGTTCTTC. This gives the protein CASSQDHSGASYNEQFF. The chain uses TRBV4-3 and TRBJ2-1; TRBD2 agrees at 7 bases. Germline V gives CDR1 LGHNA, CDR2 YSLEER. The V segment lost 0 bases and the J segment 1 base; nucleotides outside the gene matches: 6. The length of the CDR3 is 17 residues.

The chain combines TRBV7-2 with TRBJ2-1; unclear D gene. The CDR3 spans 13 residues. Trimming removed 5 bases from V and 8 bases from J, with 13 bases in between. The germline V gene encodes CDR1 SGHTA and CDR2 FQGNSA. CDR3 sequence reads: CASSPGRRHEQFF. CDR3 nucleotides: TGTGCCAGCAGCCCTGGACGACGCCATGAGCAGTTCTTC.

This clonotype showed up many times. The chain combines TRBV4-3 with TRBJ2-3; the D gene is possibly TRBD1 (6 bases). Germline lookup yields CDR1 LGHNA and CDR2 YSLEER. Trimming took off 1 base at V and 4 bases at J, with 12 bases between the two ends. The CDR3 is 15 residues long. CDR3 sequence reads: CASSQVRGGADTQYF. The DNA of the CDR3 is TGCGCCAGCAGCCAAGTCCGAGGGGGAGCAGATACGCAGTATTTT.

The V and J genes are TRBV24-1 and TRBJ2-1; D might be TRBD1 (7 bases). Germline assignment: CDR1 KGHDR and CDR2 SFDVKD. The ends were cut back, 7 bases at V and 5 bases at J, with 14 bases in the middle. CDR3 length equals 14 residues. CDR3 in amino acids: CATRRGGGNNEQFF. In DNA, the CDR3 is TGTGCCACCAGACGCGGAGGGGGCAACAATGAGCAGTTCTTC.

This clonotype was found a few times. The CDR3 DNA reads TGCAGTGCTAGTGAACAGTACACCGGGGAGCTGTTTTTT. Protein sequence: CSASEQYTGELFF. The chain recombines TRBV20-1 with TRBJ2-2; no clear D. The germline CDR1 and CDR2 sequences are DFQATT and SNEGSKA (reference sequence). CDR3 length equals 13 residues. V was pared by 3 bases and J by 3 bases, with 8 bases between.

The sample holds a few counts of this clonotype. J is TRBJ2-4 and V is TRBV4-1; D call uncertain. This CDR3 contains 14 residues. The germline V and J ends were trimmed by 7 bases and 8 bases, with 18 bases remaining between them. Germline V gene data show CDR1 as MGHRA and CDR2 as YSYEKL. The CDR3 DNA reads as TGCGCCAGCAAGAGAGACCGTAACTTGGACATTCAGTACTTC. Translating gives CASKRDRNLDIQYF.

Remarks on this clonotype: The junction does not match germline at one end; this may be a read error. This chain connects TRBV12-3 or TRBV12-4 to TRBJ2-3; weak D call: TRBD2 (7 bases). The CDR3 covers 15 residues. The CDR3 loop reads CASSFGGGAADAQYF. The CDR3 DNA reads TGTGCCAGCAGTTTTGGTGGGGGGGCGGCAGATGCGCAGTATTTT.

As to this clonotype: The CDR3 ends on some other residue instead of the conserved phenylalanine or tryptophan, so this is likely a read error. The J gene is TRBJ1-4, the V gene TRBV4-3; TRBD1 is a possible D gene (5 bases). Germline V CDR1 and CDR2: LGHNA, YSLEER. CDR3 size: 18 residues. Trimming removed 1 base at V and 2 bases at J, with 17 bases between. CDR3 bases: TGCGCCAGCAGCCAAGTATTACAGGCGGGAGTGACTAATGAAAAACTGTTTGTT. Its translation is CASSQVLQAGVTNEKLFV.

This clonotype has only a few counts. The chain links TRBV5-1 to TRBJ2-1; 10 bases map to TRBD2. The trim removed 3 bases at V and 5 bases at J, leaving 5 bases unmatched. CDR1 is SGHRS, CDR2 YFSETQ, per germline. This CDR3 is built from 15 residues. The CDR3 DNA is TGCGCCAGCAGCTCTAGCGGGAGATTCAACAATGAGCAGTTCTTC. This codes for CASSSSGRFNNEQFF.

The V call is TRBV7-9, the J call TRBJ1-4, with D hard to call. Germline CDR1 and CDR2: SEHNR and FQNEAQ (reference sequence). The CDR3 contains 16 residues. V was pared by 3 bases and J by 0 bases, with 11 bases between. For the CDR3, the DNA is TGTGCCAGCAGCTTCTTTAGCCAGTCAACTAATGAAAAACTGTTTTTT. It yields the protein CASSFFSQSTNEKLFF.

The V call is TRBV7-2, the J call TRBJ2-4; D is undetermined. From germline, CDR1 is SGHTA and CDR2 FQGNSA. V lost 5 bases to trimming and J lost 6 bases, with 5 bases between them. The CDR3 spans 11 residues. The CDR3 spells CASSQSNIQYF. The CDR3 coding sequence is TGTGCCAGCAGCCAATCAAACATTCAGTACTTC.

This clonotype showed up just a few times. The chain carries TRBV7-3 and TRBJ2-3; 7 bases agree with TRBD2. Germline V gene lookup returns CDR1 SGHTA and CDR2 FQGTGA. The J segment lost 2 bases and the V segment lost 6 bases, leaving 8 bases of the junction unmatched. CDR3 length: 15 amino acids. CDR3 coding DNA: TGTGCCAGCAGATTGGGACTATCATACACAGATACGCAGTATTTT. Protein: CASRLGLSYTDTQYF.

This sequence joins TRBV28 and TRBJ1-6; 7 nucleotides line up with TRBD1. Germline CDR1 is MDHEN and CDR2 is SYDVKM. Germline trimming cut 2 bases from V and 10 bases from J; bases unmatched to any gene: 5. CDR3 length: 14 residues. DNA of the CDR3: TGTGCCAGCAGTTTAACAGGGGTTCGGTCACCCCTCCACTTT. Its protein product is CASSLTGVRSPLHF.

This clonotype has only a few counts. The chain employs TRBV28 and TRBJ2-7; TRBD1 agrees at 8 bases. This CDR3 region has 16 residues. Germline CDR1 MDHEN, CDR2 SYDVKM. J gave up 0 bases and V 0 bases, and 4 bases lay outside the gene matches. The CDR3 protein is CASSLWVGQVSYEQYF. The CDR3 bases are TGTGCCAGCAGTTTATGGGTGGGACAGGTCTCCTACGAGCAGTACTTC.

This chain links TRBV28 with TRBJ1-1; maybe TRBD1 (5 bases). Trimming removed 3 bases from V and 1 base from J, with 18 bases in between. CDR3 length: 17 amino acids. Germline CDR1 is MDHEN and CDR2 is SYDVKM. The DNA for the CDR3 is TGTGCCAGCAGTTTTAATCGGATGGGACGGACGAACACTGAAGCTTTCTTT. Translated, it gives CASSFNRMGRTNTEAFF.